In this sample, the clone carrying this TCR beta chain turned up once. Measured with immunoSEQ multiplex PCR; TCRdb has only the in-frame clones, and not every one. The sample includes 130,000 to 150,000 clones, approximately 84% seen only once; the top ten take roughly 2%. CDR1 SEHNR and CDR2 FQNEAQ come from the germline V gene (reference sequence). CDR3 size: 13 residues. The germline V and J ends were trimmed by 3 bases and 3 bases, with 8 bases remaining between them. These data belong to a study of blood T cell repertoires in COVID-19. Turning to the study itself: Material from acute and convalescent COVID-19 was sourced from the United States, Italy and Spain.

The sample comprised peripheral blood. This TCR came from a woman aged 55-70 years with acute or convalescent COVID-19. V and J are TRBV7-9 and TRBJ1-1, with D unresolved. The CDR3 region is CASSFGGYTEAFF. DNA of the CDR3: TGTGCCAGCAGCTTTGGAGGGTACACTGAAGCTTTCTTT.